A single T cell receptor beta chain is shown here with its context. Its antigen is still unknown. A J-beta primer mix and a sample-barcoded 5' primer were used in a second PCR of about 7 to 12 cycles. Carrying 12 random nucleotides, a template-switch adaptor labeled each individual cDNA molecule. TCRdb re-derived calls from the 5' RACE reads in MiXCR, one entry per CDR3 protein. The sample carries fewer than 1,000,000 distinct CDR3 sequences, more than 40% recorded once. This record belongs to a study of blood T cells in healthy people across ages. Broader study findings: In older individuals, TCR beta diversity per million T cells was lower, falling roughly linearly with age. Across samples, TCR beta diversity tracked strongly with naive T cell percentage.

The CDR3 is made up of 14 amino acids. Germline V gene sequence: CDR1 SEHNR, CDR2 FQNEAQ (reference sequence). V lost 5 bases to trimming and J lost 7 bases, with 15 bases between them. Donor samples were obtained from healthy Caucasian individuals from Russia, aged 6 to 90. The sample was blood. This TCR derives from a man in his 60s in good health. The chain couples TRBV7-9 to TRBJ1-5; D perhaps matches TRBD1 (5 bases). This CDR3 is CASSLLGDGQPQHF. CDR3 nucleotides: TGTGCCAGCAGCCTTCTGGGGGACGGGCAGCCCCAGCATTTT. The full variable domain, in which reference TRBV7-9 and TRBJ1-5 provide the parts outside the CDR3, is DTGVSQNPRHKITKRGQNVTFRCDPISEHNRLYWYRQTLGQGPEFLTYFQNEAQLEKSRLLSDRFSAERPKGSFSTLEIQRTEQGDSAMYLCASSLLGDGQPQHFGDGTRLSIL.